This is a list of T cell receptor beta chains from one sample in a study of T cells in Graves' hyperthyroidism and ophthalmopathy. From the multiplex PCR reads, TCRdb called clonotypes with MiXCR, one entry per CDR3 protein. The profile shows more than 550,000 distinct CDR3 sequences, about 45% of them singletons. The sample taken for sequencing was peripheral blood or thyroid tissue (not recorded which). The source of these receptors is an adult man with Graves' disease, either hyperthyroidism or ophthalmopathy (not recorded which). CDR3s include the opening cysteine and the closing phenylalanine or tryptophan. D genes are given only for firm matches. The listing skips clone size in some rows; elsewhere it reads once, few, many or a size class.

V	size	D	J	DNA	CDR3
TRBV7-3	-	TRBD1	TRBJ2-5	TGTGCCAGCAGCCAAGGGACAGGGGGAGGGGAGACCCAGTACTTC	CASSQGTGGGETQYF
TRBV6-5	-	-	TRBJ1-5	TGTGCCAGCAGTTACTCTTCGGGCAGTCAGCCCCAGCATTTT	CASSYSSGSQPQHF
TRBV10-3	-	TRBD1	TRBJ1-6	TGTGCCATCAGTGAGTCAGGGGCGGGGACAGGTGTCCTCCACTTT	CAISESGAGTGVLHF
TRBV15	many	-	TRBJ1-6	TGTGCCACCAGAAAGGGAACAGGTCCTAATTCACCCCTCCACTTT	CATRKGTGPNSPLHF
TRBV20-1	few	-	TRBJ2-5	TGCAGTGCTAGAGACCCGGGGGGCAGACAAGAGACCCAGTACTTC	CSARDPGGRQETQYF
TRBV7-8	once	TRBD1	TRBJ2-7	TGTGCCAGCAGTTCGGGGGACAGGGCTGACTACGAGCAGTACTTC	CASSSGDRADYEQYF
TRBV19	-	TRBD1	TRBJ2-7	TGTGCCAGTAGCGCCGAACCGGGACAGGGCCCCTACGAGCAGTACTTC	CASSAEPGQGPYEQYF
TRBV29-1	-	-	TRBJ1-4	TGCAGCGTCCGGAGGGGTTCTGAAAAACTGTTTTTT	CSVRRGSEKLFF
TRBV7-2	once	TRBD1	TRBJ1-2	TGTGCCAGCAACCGGGACAGGGGGCGATTGAACTATGGCTACACCTTC	CASNRDRGRLNYGYTF
TRBV6-1	-	-	TRBJ1-4	TGTGCCAGCAAAGGCAGGGTTGAAAAACTGTTTTTT	CASKGRVEKLFF
TRBV2	-	TRBD1	TRBJ1-5	TGTGCCATCAGTGACAGGGGTAGGAATCAGCCCCAGCATTTT	CAISDRGRNQPQHF
TRBV7-6	-	-	TRBJ2-7	TGTGCCAGCAGCTTGGGAAGGGAGGCGTCCTACGAGCAGTACTTC	CASSLGREASYEQYF
TRBV10-3	-	-	TRBJ2-5	TGTGCCAGCAGTTATCGAGACAGGAGGGAAGAGACCCAGTACTTC	CASSYRDRREETQYF
TRBV5-4	few	TRBD1	TRBJ1-1	TGTGCCAGCAGCTTCAGGGGGCGAACCCCCACTGAAGCTTTCTTT	CASSFRGRTPTEAFF
TRBV7-3	many	TRBD1	TRBJ1-6	TGTGCCAGCAGCTTAGGGACAGTCGGTTCACCCCTCCACTTT	CASSLGTVGSPLHF
TRBV2	once	-	TRBJ2-6	TGTGCCAGCAGAGCTACAGGGACTGGGGCCAACGTCCTGACTTTC	CASRATGTGANVLTF
TRBV20-1	few	-	TRBJ2-5	TGCAGTGCCCGTTGGGGGAGGGGGCAAGAGACCCAGTACTTC	CSARWGRGQETQYF
TRBV2	few	TRBD1	TRBJ1-2	TGTGCCAGCAGTGAATCAGACAGGGGCTTTATCGGCTACACCTTC	CASSESDRGFIGYTF
TRBV7-2	-	TRBD1	TRBJ1-2	TGTGCCAGCAGCCCACCCGGGACAGGGAACTATGGCTACACCTTC	CASSPPGTGNYGYTF
TRBV12-3/TRBV12-4	few	-	TRBJ1-2	TGTGCCAGCAGTTCCCTTCGAGACCCCTATGGCTACACCTTC	CASSSLRDPYGYTF
TRBV9	-	-	TRBJ1-1	TGTGCCAGCAGCGTAGTAGGGGACGCTGAAGCTTTCTTT	CASSVVGDAEAFF
TRBV15	few	-	TRBJ1-2	TGTGCCACCAGCAGAGAACAGGGTTCGTCAGGCTACACCTTC	CATSREQGSSGYTF
TRBV9	few	-	TRBJ1-6	TGTGCCAGCAGCCGCGACACCTCAAGGAGCAATTCACCCCTCCACTTT	CASSRDTSRSNSPLHF
TRBV7-8	many	-	TRBJ1-6	TGTGCCAGCAGCCGATCAGTTAATTCACCCCTCCACTTT	CASSRSVNSPLHF
TRBV29-1	-	TRBD1	TRBJ2-5	TGCAGCGTTGAAGGGCAGGGGGCTATAGAGACCCAGTACTTC	CSVEGQGAIETQYF
TRBV9	few	-	TRBJ1-1	TGTGCCAGCAGCCCACCCCCGACAGAAGCTTTCTTT	CASSPPPTEAFF
TRBV4-1	few	TRBD1	TRBJ1-4	TGCGCCAGCAGCCAGGGAGGACAGGGGGCTGGTAATGAAAAACTGTTTTTT	CASSQGGQGAGNEKLFF
TRBV7-8	few	TRBD1	TRBJ2-7	TGTGCCAGCAGCCCCAGGGGGCTCAATCCCTACGAGCAGTACTTC	CASSPRGLNPYEQYF
TRBV2	many	TRBD2	TRBJ2-5	TGTGCCAGCAGTCGACTAGCGGGGGGGCTTGAGACCCAGTACTTC	CASSRLAGGLETQYF
TRBV7-2	few	-	TRBJ2-7	TGTGCCAGCAGCGAACGCCCGGGGTGGCGGAGCTACGAGCAGTACTTC	CASSERPGWRSYEQYF
TRBV15	once	-	TRBJ1-4	TGTGCCACCAGCAGAGATAGCGGGGAAAAACTGTTTTTT	CATSRDSGEKLFF
TRBV6-5	-	-	TRBJ1-3	TGTGCCAGCAGTTACACCACGCAGGGTTATGGAAACACCATATATTTT	CASSYTTQGYGNTIYF
TRBV19	few	TRBD1	TRBJ2-7	TGTGCCAGTAGTATAGAGACAGGGAGATTCCCCTACGAGCAGTACTTC	CASSIETGRFPYEQYF
TRBV19	-	-	TRBJ2-5	TGTGCCAGTAGTATAGTGTGGGGCGCGCAAGAGACCCAGTACTTC	CASSIVWGAQETQYF
TRBV25-1	many	-	TRBJ1-1	TGTGCCAGCAGTGATCCTGGTCAGACGAACACTGAAGCTTTCTTT	CASSDPGQTNTEAFF
TRBV7-2	-	-	TRBJ1-1	TGTGCCAGCAGCTTGGGGCTAGGGGGGGCTTTCTTT	CASSLGLGGAFF
TRBV29-1	many	-	TRBJ1-1	TGCAGCGGCGTCGGGGGGAACACTGAAGCTTTCTTT	CSGVGGNTEAFF
TRBV15	-	TRBD1	TRBJ1-2	TGTGCCACCAGCACCCAAAGGACAGGGGGCAACTATGGCTACACCTTC	CATSTQRTGGNYGYTF
TRBV11-1	few	-	TRBJ1-2	TGTGCCAGCTCACGGGGCCGGGACCTTCTGGGCTACACCTTC	CASSRGRDLLGYTF
TRBV5-4	-	-	TRBJ1-1	TGTGCCAGCACCGTCGACATGACGAACACTGAAGCTTTCTTT	CASTVDMTNTEAFF
TRBV20-1	-	-	TRBJ2-7	TGCAGTGCTAGTAAGGGAGGCATGGCGGACGAGCAGTACTTC	CSASKGGMADEQYF
TRBV10-3	once	-	TRBJ2-7	TGTGCCATCAGTGAGAGCGGAATAAAGTACGAGCAGTACTTC	CAISESGIKYEQYF
TRBV7-6	-	TRBD2	TRBJ2-7	TGTGCCAGCACCTACAGGGGACTAGCCGGTTTCGAGCAGTACTTC	CASTYRGLAGFEQYF
TRBV7-2	many	TRBD2	TRBJ2-2	TGTGCCAGCAGCAAAAGCGGGAGTGGCACCGGGGAGCTGTTTTTT	CASSKSGSGTGELFF
TRBV5-1	-	-	TRBJ2-2	TGCGCCAGCAGCTTCTTTCTTCAGGGTACCGGGGAGCTGTTTTTT	CASSFFLQGTGELFF
TRBV20-1	few	TRBD2	TRBJ2-7	TGCAGTGCTAAAGGCGGGAGCACTGGCTACGAGCAGTACTTC	CSAKGGSTGYEQYF
TRBV4-1	-	TRBD1	TRBJ1-2	TGCGCCAGCAGCCGCGGGACAGTCTATGGCTACACCTTC	CASSRGTVYGYTF